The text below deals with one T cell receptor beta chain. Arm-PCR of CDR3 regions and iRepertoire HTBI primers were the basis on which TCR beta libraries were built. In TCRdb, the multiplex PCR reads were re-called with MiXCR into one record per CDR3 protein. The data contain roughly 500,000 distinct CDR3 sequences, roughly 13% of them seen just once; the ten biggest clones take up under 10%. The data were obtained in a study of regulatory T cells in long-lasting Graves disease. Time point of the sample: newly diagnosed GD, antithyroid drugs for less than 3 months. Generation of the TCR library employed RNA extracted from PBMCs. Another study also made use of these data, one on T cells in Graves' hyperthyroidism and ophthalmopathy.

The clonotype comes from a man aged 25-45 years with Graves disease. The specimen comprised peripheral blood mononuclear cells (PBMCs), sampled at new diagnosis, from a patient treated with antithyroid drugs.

Here the CDR3 DNA reads TGTGCCAGCAGCCCTACAGGGGGCGCAGGGGGGACCCAGTACTTC. Protein product: CASSPTGGAGGTQYF. V gene TRBV27 combines with J gene TRBJ2-5; 9 bases map to TRBD1. The junction had 12 bases not matched to a gene; V was cut back by 6 bases and J by 7 bases. This CDR3 region has 15 residues. From germline, CDR1 is MNHEY and CDR2 SMNVEV (reference sequence).